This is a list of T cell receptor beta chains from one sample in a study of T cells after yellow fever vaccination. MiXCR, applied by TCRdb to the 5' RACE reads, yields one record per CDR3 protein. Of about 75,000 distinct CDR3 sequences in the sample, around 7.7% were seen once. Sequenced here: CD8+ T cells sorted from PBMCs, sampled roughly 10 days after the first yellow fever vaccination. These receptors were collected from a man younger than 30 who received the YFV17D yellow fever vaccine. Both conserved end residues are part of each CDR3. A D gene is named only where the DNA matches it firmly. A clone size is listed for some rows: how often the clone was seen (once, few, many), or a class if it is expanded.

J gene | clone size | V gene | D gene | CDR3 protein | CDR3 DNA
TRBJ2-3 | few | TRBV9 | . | CASSDPGTYTDTQYF | TGTGCCAGCAGCGATCCCGGGACCTACACAGATACGCAGTATTTT
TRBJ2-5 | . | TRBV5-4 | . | CASSLENGETQYF | TGTGCCAGCAGCCTGGAAAACGGAGAGACCCAGTACTTC
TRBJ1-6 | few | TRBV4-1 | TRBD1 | CASSQATGVLAPLHF | TGCGCCAGCAGCCAAGCGACAGGGGTTTTGGCACCCCTCCACTTT
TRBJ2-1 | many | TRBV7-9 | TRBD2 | CASMSWTSDYEQFF | TGTGCCAGCATGTCCTGGACTAGCGACTATGAGCAGTTCTTC
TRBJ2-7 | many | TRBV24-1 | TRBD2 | CATSDPGLAVCYEQYF | TGTGCCACCAGTGATCCCGGACTAGCAGTGTGCTACGAGCAGTACTTC
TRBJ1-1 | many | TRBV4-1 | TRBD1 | CASSRAIQGDTEAFF | TGCGCCAGCAGCCGGGCCATACAGGGGGACACTGAAGCTTTCTTT
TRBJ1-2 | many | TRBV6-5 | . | CASSYGLGVLGYGYTF | TGTGCCAGCAGTTACGGTTTGGGGGTTCTTGGCTATGGCTACACCTTC
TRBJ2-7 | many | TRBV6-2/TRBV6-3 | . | CASRTARDAYEQYF | TGTGCCAGCAGGACCGCGAGAGACGCCTACGAGCAGTACTTC
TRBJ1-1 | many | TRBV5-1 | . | CATSKSMNTEAFF | TGCGCCACCTCGAAGTCGATGAACACTGAAGCTTTCTTT
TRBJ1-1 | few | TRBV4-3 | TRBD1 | CASSLGTGDLDWTEAFF | TGCGCCAGCAGCCTTGGGACAGGGGATTTAGATTGGACTGAAGCTTTCTTT
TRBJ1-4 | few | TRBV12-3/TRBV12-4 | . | CASRMWGVGEKLFF | TGTGCCAGCAGGATGTGGGGCGTAGGCGAAAAACTGTTTTTT
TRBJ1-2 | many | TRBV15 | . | CATSTGITTSYTF | TGTGCCACCAGCACGGGAATAACCACGAGCTACACCTTC
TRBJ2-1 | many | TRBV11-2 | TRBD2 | CASSSGARTYNEQFF | TGTGCCAGCAGCAGCGGGGCCCGGACCTACAATGAGCAGTTCTTC
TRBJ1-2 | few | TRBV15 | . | CATSRDLVGRSYGYTF | TGTGCCACCAGCAGAGATCTGGTCGGGAGAAGCTATGGCTACACCTTC
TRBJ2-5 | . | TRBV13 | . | CASSSGTETQYF | TGTGCCAGCAGCTCCGGGACAGAGACCCAGTACTTC
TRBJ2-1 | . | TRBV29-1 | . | CSVDLGLEQFF | TGCAGCGTTGATTTGGGGCTCGAGCAGTTCTTC